The 28 T cell receptor beta chains listed next were all sequenced from one sample in a study of blood T cell repertoires in COVID-19. Generated by immunoSEQ multiplex PCR, the TCRdb table keeps only in-frame clones and is missing some. The table shows some 200,000 clones, with about 72% occurring only once. The specimen was PBMCs or T cells enriched from blood (not recorded which). The receptors derive from a woman aged 45-59 years who had recovered from COVID-19.

This clone was counted a few times. The chain joins TRBV19 to TRBJ2-2; D might be TRBD1 (5 bases). The CDR3 totals 15 residues. Germline assignment: CDR1 LNHDA and CDR2 SQIVND (reference sequence). V was clipped by 6 bases and J by 5 bases, with 16 bases between them. In nucleotides, the CDR3 is TGTGCCAGTAGGCCCCAGACAGTTAGAACCGGGGAGCTGTTTTTT. It specifies CASRPQTVRTGELFF.

DNA for the CDR3: TGTGCCAGCAGTTACTCTTCCGACAGGGGGTACGAGCAGTACTTC. It encodes CASSYSSDRGYEQYF. This chain joins TRBV6-2 or TRBV6-3 and TRBJ2-7; TRBD1 aligns across 9 bases. The CDR3 loop spans 15 amino acids. Germline CDR1 and CDR2: MNHEY and SVGEGT. The trim removed 0 bases at V and 4 bases at J, leaving 4 bases unmatched.

V usage is TRBV9 and J usage is TRBJ1-2; weak D call: TRBD1 (5 bases). Trimming pared 4 bases from V and 0 bases from J, leaving 10 bases between. Germline V lookup: CDR1 SGDLS, CDR2 YYNGEE. The CDR3 runs 14 residues. The CDR3 loop reads CASSSAGPNYGYTF. The CDR3 nucleotides read TGTGCCAGCAGCTCGGCGGGACCTAACTATGGCTACACCTTC.

This clone was counted at least ten times. The gene calls are TRBV6-2 or TRBV6-3 and TRBJ2-5; TRBD2 agrees at 10 bases. The CDR3 runs 15 residues. Trimming took 3 bases from V and 5 from J; bases not matched to a gene: 6. From germline, CDR1 is MNHEY and CDR2 SVGEGT. CDR3 sequence: CASSYTASGSETQYF. CDR3 nucleotides: TGTGCCAGCAGTTATACAGCTAGCGGGAGCGAGACCCAGTACTTC.

The chain combines TRBV5-1 with TRBJ2-7; 9 bases agree with TRBD2. V lost 3 bases to trimming and J lost 3 bases; unmatched junction nucleotides: 7. Germline CDR1 and CDR2: SGHRS and YFSETQ. The CDR3 runs 15 residues. The CDR3 sequence: CASSSLAGRVYEQYF. CDR3 DNA: TGCGCCAGCAGCTCACTAGCGGGTAGGGTCTACGAGCAGTACTTC.

This clone was counted only a few times. This chain uses TRBV7-9 with TRBJ2-1, with D hard to call. The germline gives CDR1 SEHNR, CDR2 FQNEAQ (reference sequence). This CDR3 is 12 amino acids long. Deletions cut 3 bases from V and 10 bases from J, with 10 bases between. CDR3 bases: TGTGCCAGCAGCTTTTTAGGCGGAGAGCAGTTCTTC. Translation: CASSFLGGEQFF.

This clone has only one observation. This chain links TRBV5-5 with TRBJ1-6; 9 nucleotides align to TRBD1. Germline V lookup: CDR1 SGHKS, CDR2 YYEKEE (reference sequence). The CDR3 runs to 14 residues. Losses at the gene ends were 0 bases for V and 17 bases for J; bases not matched to a gene: 9. The CDR3 DNA reads TGTGCCAGCAGCTTGGCAGAGACAGGGGGAAACTTCCACTTT. Translated, it gives CASSLAETGGNFHF.

The chain links TRBV5-1 to TRBJ1-2; TRBD1 matches 8 bases. Germline V CDR1 and CDR2: SGHRS, YFSETQ. V was clipped by 3 bases and J by 8 bases; unmatched bases: 6. The CDR3 runs to 13 residues. This chain's CDR3 is CASSSGTGGGYTF. The CDR3 DNA follows: TGCGCCAGCAGCTCCGGGACAGGTGGCGGCTACACCTTC.

Only one count was recorded for this clone. This chain joins TRBV6-5 and TRBJ1-3, with TRBD1 as a possible D gene (5 bases). The CDR3 runs 15 residues. V lost 10 bases and J 0 bases, leaving 16 bases between the germline ends. The germline V gene has CDR1 MNHEY and CDR2 SVGAGI. The CDR3 region has the DNA TGTGCCACATACCCGCGGGGCCTCTCTGGAAACACCATATATTTT. It encodes CATYPRGLSGNTIYF.

Only a few counts were recorded for this clone. In DNA form, the CDR3 reads TGTGCCAGCAGTTTCCAGGGTGAAAACACCATATATTTT. Translated: CASSFQGENTIYF. The rearrangement uses TRBV5-5 and TRBJ1-3, with D possibly matching TRBD1 (5 bases). The CDR3 length is 13 residues. Trimming left V 5 bases short and J 6 bases short, with 12 bases between. Germline V gene data show CDR1 as SGHKS and CDR2 as YYEKEE (reference sequence). The whole variable domain, filled in from reference TRBV5-5 and TRBJ1-3, reads DAGVTQSPTHLIKTRGQQVTLRCSPISGHKSVSWYQQVLGQGPQFIFQYYEKEERGRGNFPDRFSARQFPNYSSELNVNALLLGDSALYLCASSFQGENTIYFGEGSWLTVV.

This clone was detected a few times. The rearrangement links TRBV18 to TRBJ1-3; D unresolved. Trimming pared 4 bases from V and 16 bases from J, leaving 14 bases between. Germline V gene data show CDR1 as KGHSH and CDR2 as LQKENI. The CDR3 runs to 11 residues. CDR3 DNA sequence: TGTGCCAGCTCACGCGGAGGCGATGGGTATTTT. Translated: CASSRGGDGYF. The entire variable domain, with the rest obtained from reference TRBV18 and TRBJ1-3, is as follows: NAGVMQNPRHLVRRRGQEARLRCSPMKGHSHVYWYRQLPEEGLKFMVYLQKENIIDESGMPKERFSAEFPKEGPSILRIQQVVRGDSAAYFCASSRGGDGYFGEGSWLTVV.

The rearrangement joins TRBV2 to TRBJ1-6; D not resolved. V gave up 6 bases and J gave up 4 bases, with 7 bases separating them. Looked up from germline, CDR1 is SNHLY and CDR2 is FYNNEI. This CDR3 is built from 13 residues. CDR3 sequence (DNA): TGTGCCAGCAGAGGAGAATATAATTCACCCCTCCACTTT. Protein product: CASRGEYNSPLHF.

This clone has more than one count but fewer than ten. The chain joins TRBV27 to TRBJ1-3; perhaps TRBD1 as D (5 bases). The CDR3 spans 16 residues. V dropped 5 bases and J dropped 0 bases, with 14 bases sitting between them. Germline assignment: CDR1 MNHEY and CDR2 SMNVEV (reference sequence). The CDR3: CASSPRGGLSGNTIYF. Here the CDR3 DNA reads TGTGCCAGCAGTCCACGGGGGGGTCTCTCTGGAAACACCATATATTTT.

Here the CDR3 DNA reads TGTGCCAGCAGTTACTCACAGGGTAGGGGCTACACCTTC. It specifies CASSYSQGRGYTF. V gene TRBV6-5 combines with J gene TRBJ1-2, with D possibly matching TRBD1 (6 bases). V was shortened by 0 bases and J by 8 bases, with 10 bases between the two germline ends. Germline loops: CDR1 MNHEY, CDR2 SVGAGI. The CDR3 covers 13 residues.

This rearrangement joins TRBV5-1 to TRBJ2-1; D remains unclear. The CDR3 runs 13 residues. CDR1 is SGHRS, CDR2 YFSETQ, per germline. The V end lost 0 bases, the J end lost 7 bases, and 8 bases lay between the germline ends. The CDR3 DNA sequence: TGCGCCAGCAGCTTGGCCGAGAGGAATGAGCAGTTCTTC. Its translation: CASSLAERNEQFF.

This clone appeared once. This chain connects TRBV4-2 to TRBJ2-1, with TRBD2 matching 11 bases. The CDR3 is 17 amino acids. The V gene's germline CDR1 is LGHNA and CDR2 YNFKEQ. V trimming: 1 base; J trimming: 3 bases; junction bases outside the gene matches: 5. The chain's CDR3 is CASSQVQGTSGYNEQFF. For the CDR3, the DNA is TGTGCCAGCAGCCAAGTTCAGGGGACTAGCGGCTACAATGAGCAGTTCTTC.

This chain links TRBV7-9 with TRBJ1-4, with D possibly TRBD1 on 5 matching bases. Germline V CDR1 and CDR2: SEHNR, FQNEAQ (reference sequence). Trimming took 5 bases from V and 4 from J, leaving 11 bases between them. The CDR3 spans 14 residues. The CDR3 is CASSPARGNEKLFF. Written as DNA, the CDR3 is TGTGCCAGCAGCCCCGCTAGGGGTAATGAAAAACTGTTTTTT.

The chain links TRBV28 to TRBJ2-3, with 8 bases fitting TRBD2. With V trimmed by 2 bases and J by 4 bases, 8 bases remained unmatched. This CDR3 spans 16 amino acids. Germline V gene lookup returns CDR1 MDHEN and CDR2 SYDVKM. The CDR3 nucleotides read TGTGCCAGCAGTTTAACTAGCGGTAGGCCGCCAGATACGCAGTATTTT. Its translation: CASSLTSGRPPDTQYF.

The chain joins TRBV18 to TRBJ2-3; D is unclear. The CDR3 covers 13 residues. V lost 6 bases and J lost 4, with 11 bases in between. CDR1 is KGHSH and CDR2 is LQKENI in the germline V gene. The CDR3 spells CASSLRSSDTQYF. The CDR3 coding sequence is TGTGCCAGCTCGCTACGGTCCTCAGATACGCAGTATTTT.

The V gene is TRBV29-1, the J gene TRBJ2-1, with unresolved D. CDR1 and CDR2 from the germline V gene are SQVTM and ANQGSEA. V gave up 5 bases and J gave up 9 bases, with 8 bases separating them. This CDR3 spans 10 amino acids. The CDR3 is CSVSLSEQFF. CDR3 DNA sequence: TGCAGCGTTTCCCTATCTGAGCAGTTCTTC.

This clone was recorded once. This chain joins TRBV4-2 and TRBJ1-2, with D possibly TRBD1 on 6 matching bases. CDR1 and CDR2 (germline): LGHNA, YNFKEQ. The germline V and J ends were trimmed by 1 base and 5 bases, with 14 bases remaining between them. CDR3 size: 15 residues. CDR3 loop: CASSQGGGALYGYTF. The CDR3 DNA reads TGTGCCAGCAGCCAAGGCGGGGGGGCCCTTTATGGCTACACCTTC.

This chain joins TRBV7-3 and TRBJ1-2; TRBD1 matches 9 bases. CDR3 size: 12 residues. V was clipped by 5 bases and J by 8 bases; unmatched bases: 3. Germline loops: CDR1 SGHTA, CDR2 FQGTGA. As DNA, the CDR3 is TGTGCCAGCAGCCCGGGACAGGGAGGCTACACCTTC. Encoded protein: CASSPGQGGYTF.

DNA of the CDR3: TGTGCCAGCAGTCCCGGTAGGACTAGTTACGACGAGCAGTACTTC. This sequence encodes CASSPGRTSYDEQYF. V gene TRBV2 combines with J gene TRBJ2-7, with TRBD2 matching 7 bases. CDR3 length: 15 residues. The V gene end was trimmed by 5 bases and the J gene end by 5 bases; junction bases not matched to a gene: 12. CDR1 is SNHLY and CDR2 is FYNNEI in the germline V gene.

The rearrangement joins TRBV11-2 to TRBJ2-7; TRBD2 matches 8 bases. This CDR3 has 15 residues. V trimming: 5 bases; J trimming: 8 bases; junction bases outside the gene matches: 14. Germline V CDR1 and CDR2: SGHAT, FQNNGV. This chain's CDR3 is CASSLPASGSGKQYF. The CDR3, as DNA: TGTGCCAGCAGCCTTCCGGCGAGCGGGAGTGGGAAGCAGTACTTC.

This clone was recorded at least ten times. The chain uses TRBV7-9 and TRBJ2-1, with 9 bases matching TRBD2. Unmatched junction bases numbered 4, after V lost 2 bases and J lost 14 bases. CDR3 size: 12 residues. Germline values: CDR1 SEHNR, CDR2 FQNEAQ (reference sequence). The CDR3 DNA sequence: TGTGCCAGCAGCTTATTAGCGGGAGACGAGTTCTTC. It encodes CASSLLAGDEFF.

This sequence joins TRBV21-1 and TRBJ1-5. TRBV21-1 is flagged as a pseudogene. There are 15 residues in the CDR3. In nucleotides, the CDR3 is TGTGCCAGCCCCTCTACGGAGCATTGCAATCAGCCCCAGCATTTT. Amino acid sequence: CASPSTEHCNQPQHF.

J is TRBJ1-1 and V is TRBV5-5; the D is unclear. V was trimmed by 8 bases and J by 7 bases, leaving 9 bases between them. Per the germline V gene, CDR1 is SGHKS and CDR2 is YYEKEE (reference sequence). The CDR3 has 10 residues. The CDR3 DNA follows: TGTGCCAGTCAACGGGTTGAAGCTTTCTTT. This translates into CASQRVEAFF.

This chain links TRBV19 with TRBJ1-1; TRBD1 aligns across 9 bases. CDR1 is LNHDA and CDR2 is SQIVND in the germline V gene (reference sequence). V shed 8 bases and J 3 bases; nucleotides not matched to a gene: 10. The length of the CDR3 is 15 residues. DNA for the CDR3: TGTGCCAGTTATCCCACAGGGGGCCCGGACACTGAAGCTTTCTTT. Residues: CASYPTGGPDTEAFF.